A single sample is the source of the 21 T cell receptor beta chains below, sequenced in a study of cytotoxic CD8 clonotypes in ibrutinib-treated CLL. Libraries were prepared by immunoSEQ multiplex PCR; TCRdb keeps only in-frame clonotypes and omits some of them. The sample records about 200,000 clones, around three quarters being singletons. The material sequenced was PBMCs, taken after 24 months of ibrutinib treatment. The origin of the receptors is a human donor with chronic lymphocytic leukemia.

This chain joins TRBV2 and TRBJ2-7; D is unclear. V dropped 4 bases and J dropped 3 bases, with 10 bases sitting between them. CDR1 and CDR2 (germline): SNHLY, FYNNEI. The CDR3 length is 13 residues. The CDR3 nucleotides read TGTGCCAGCAGTGTTCGACAAATCTACGAGCAGTACTTC. Residues: CASSVRQIYEQYF.

This clone appeared a few times. The gene calls are TRBV10-3 and TRBJ1-2; unclear D gene. V was shortened by 2 bases and J by 4 bases, with 11 bases between the two germline ends. This CDR3 is built from 14 residues. The germline CDR1 and CDR2 sequences are ENHRY and SYGVKD. CDR3 protein: CAISEGRGGYGYTF. In DNA form, the CDR3 reads TGTGCCATCAGTGAGGGCAGAGGAGGCTATGGCTACACCTTC.

This rearrangement joins TRBV16 to TRBJ1-1; 7 nucleotides match TRBD1. The CDR3 contains 14 residues. CDR1 is KGHSY, CDR2 FQNENV, per germline. V lost 2 bases, J lost 5 bases, and 5 bases stayed unmatched. DNA of the CDR3: TGTGCCAGCAGCCAAGACAGGGTTGGGACTGAAGCTTTCTTT. It is translated as CASSQDRVGTEAFF.

The chain is built from TRBV11-3 and TRBJ2-3, with TRBD2 identical over 10 bases. CDR3 length: 17 residues. The V gene end was trimmed by 0 bases and the J gene end by 2 bases; junction bases not matched to a gene: 5. The germline V gene has CDR1 SGHNT and CDR2 YENEEA. DNA for the CDR3: TGTGCCAGCAGCTTAGAATATACTAGCGGGAACACAGATACGCAGTATTTT. It is translated as CASSLEYTSGNTDTQYF.

The gene calls are TRBV28 and TRBJ2-7; weak D call: TRBD1 (6 bases). Germline V gene data show CDR1 as MDHEN and CDR2 as SYDVKM. V was cut by 5 bases and J by 6 bases, with 17 bases left in between. The CDR3 length is 14 residues. The CDR3 DNA is TGTGCCAGCAGTAGAAAGGCAGGGGCTGGCGAGCAGTACTTC. Translating it yields CASSRKAGAGEQYF.

The chain combines TRBV25-1 with TRBJ2-7, with no clear D. Trimming pared 0 bases from V and 7 bases from J, leaving 16 bases between. The CDR3 loop spans 15 amino acids. Germline V gene data show CDR1 as MGHDK and CDR2 as SYGVNS. The CDR3 nucleotides are TGTGCCAGCAGTGAATATCGGGCTGGGGTAGAGGAGCAGTACTTC. This encodes CASSEYRAGVEEQYF.

The rearrangement links TRBV28 to TRBJ2-7; possibly TRBD1 or TRBD2 for D (5 bases each). The CDR3 covers 15 residues. Trimming removed 3 bases at V and 8 bases at J, with 20 bases between. Germline loops: CDR1 MDHEN, CDR2 SYDVKM. The CDR3 nucleotides read TGTGCCAGCAGTTTTGGTGGCAGGGACGACGGCAAGCAGTACTTC. Protein product: CASSFGGRDDGKQYF.

There are a few counts of this clone. The V and J genes are TRBV9 and TRBJ1-4; 7 bases are shared with TRBD1. The CDR3 loop spans 15 amino acids. Germline values: CDR1 SGDLS, CDR2 YYNGEE. V lost 4 bases to trimming and J lost 3 bases; unmatched junction nucleotides: 6. As DNA, the CDR3 is TGTGCCAGCAGCCGACAGGGAAGGGCTAATGAAAAACTGTTTTTT. As protein: CASSRQGRANEKLFF.

V gene TRBV4-3 combines with J gene TRBJ2-2, with D possibly matching TRBD2 (7 bases). Germline CDR1 is LGHNA and CDR2 is YSLEER. Trimming removed 4 bases at V and 5 bases at J, with 11 bases between. The CDR3 is 14 amino acids. CDR3 DNA sequence: TGCGCCAGCAGCCCTGAGGGGGGGACCGGGGAGCTGTTTTTT. This encodes CASSPEGGTGELFF.

This chain connects TRBV4-3 to TRBJ2-3; 11 bases align to TRBD1. Trimming removed 1 base from V and 4 bases from J; junction bases left unmatched: 4. This CDR3 comprises 16 residues. The germline gives CDR1 LGHNA, CDR2 YSLEER. The CDR3 DNA reads as TGCGCCAGCAGCCAAGCCCCGGGACAGGGGGCAGATACGCAGTATTTT. It yields the protein CASSQAPGQGADTQYF.

The V and J genes are TRBV7-9 and TRBJ2-5; 8 bases map to TRBD1. The V segment lost 9 bases and the J segment 6 bases; nucleotides outside the gene matches: 6. The CDR3 spans 12 residues. Germline CDR1 and CDR2: SEHNR and FQNEAQ (reference sequence). The CDR3, as DNA: TGTGCCAGTAGAACAGGGGGGAAGACCCAGTACTTC. Translated, it gives CASRTGGKTQYF.

There are a few counts of this clone. The chain links TRBV27 to TRBJ1-1; 12 nucleotides align to TRBD1. This CDR3 comprises 19 residues. Germline V gene sequence: CDR1 MNHEY, CDR2 SMNVEV (reference sequence). After removal of 6 bases from V and 5 bases from J, the junction contained 19 bases not matched to a gene. The CDR3 coding sequence is TGTGCCAGCAGATCGACCTACGGGACAGGGGGCTTGTCTCGGACTGAAGCTTTCTTT. Amino acids: CASRSTYGTGGLSRTEAFF.

This clone has only a few counts. The chain is built from TRBV7-8 and TRBJ2-5; 9 nucleotides align to TRBD2. There are 16 residues in the CDR3. Germline-derived CDR1 and CDR2 are SGHVS and FQNEAQ. With V trimmed by 4 bases and J by 5 bases, 11 bases remained unmatched. The CDR3 reads CASSSIAGELVETQYF. In nucleotides, the CDR3 is TGTGCCAGCAGCTCCATAGCGGGGGAGCTCGTGGAGACCCAGTACTTC.

This clone has more than one count but fewer than ten. The chain combines TRBV4-1 with TRBJ2-2; D gene unclear. From germline, CDR1 is MGHRA and CDR2 YSYEKL. This CDR3 is built from 14 residues. V lost 3 bases and J 6 bases, leaving 11 bases between the germline ends. The CDR3 coding sequence is TGCGCCAGCAGCCACTATTTAAACCCCGGGGAGCTGTTTTTT. Protein sequence: CASSHYLNPGELFF.

The V call is TRBV29-1, the J call TRBJ1-2, with 7 bases matching TRBD1. The J segment lost 2 bases and the V segment lost 8 bases, leaving 11 bases of the junction unmatched. Germline V gives CDR1 SQVTM, CDR2 ANQGSEA. The CDR3 covers 14 residues. The DNA of the CDR3 is TGCAGCTTACCTTGGGACAGCCAGAACTATGGCTACACCTTC. It translates to CSLPWDSQNYGYTF.

Remarks on this clone: The junction departs from the called germline gene at one end, perhaps through a read error. The chain recombines TRBV15 with TRBJ2-5; the match to TRBD2 covers 8 bases. Germline CDR1 and CDR2: LNHNV and YYDKDF (reference sequence). CDR3 size: 14 residues. In nucleotides, the CDR3 is TGTGCCACCGGCAGACTAGCGATCCAAGAGACCCAGTACTTC. Translation: CATGRLAIQETQYF.

This clone was seen a single time. CDR3 region: CASSQPVGTGDGYTF. Here the CDR3 DNA reads TGTGCCAGCAGCCAACCCGTGGGGACGGGGGATGGCTACACCTTC. The chain has TRBV4-2 and TRBJ1-2; TRBD1 might be the D (5 bases). Germline V gene sequence: CDR1 LGHNA, CDR2 YNFKEQ. CDR3 length equals 15 residues. Trimming removed 2 bases at V and 6 bases at J, with 16 bases between.

This sequence joins TRBV30 and TRBJ1-2; D call uncertain. V lost 2 bases and J 4 bases, leaving 8 bases between the germline ends. CDR3 length: 12 residues. CDR1 GTSNPN and CDR2 SVGIG come from the germline V gene (reference sequence). CDR3 region: CAWSPASYGYTF. The CDR3 bases are TGTGCCTGGAGTCCTGCATCCTATGGCTACACCTTC.

The sample holds a few counts of this clone. This sequence joins TRBV28 and TRBJ1-2; 10 positions agree with TRBD1. The V gene end was trimmed by 5 bases and the J gene end by 4 bases; junction bases not matched to a gene: 4. There are 14 residues in the CDR3. The V gene's germline CDR1 is MDHEN and CDR2 SYDVKM. The chain's CDR3 is CASSNGQGVYGYTF. The CDR3 bases are TGTGCCAGCAGTAATGGACAGGGGGTCTATGGCTACACCTTC.

The rearrangement links TRBV6-1 to TRBJ2-7, with D unclear. Germline V gene sequence: CDR1 MNHNS, CDR2 SASEGT. V gave up 9 bases and J gave up 2 bases, with 5 bases separating them. The length of the CDR3 is 10 residues. The CDR3 loop is CASRAYEQYF. The DNA for the CDR3 is TGTGCCAGTAGAGCCTACGAGCAGTACTTC.

J is TRBJ2-7 and V is TRBV6-5; 11 positions agree with TRBD2. The V and J ends lost 2 bases and 3 bases, in that order; junction bases with no gene match: 3. Germline assignment: CDR1 MNHEY and CDR2 SVGAGI. The CDR3 contains 15 residues. In nucleotides, the CDR3 is TGTGCCAGCAGTTACCTAGCGGGAGGCAACTACGAGCAGTACTTC. This sequence encodes CASSYLAGGNYEQYF.